These 32 T cell receptor beta chains share one sample of origin, sequenced in a study of metastatic and nonmetastatic thyroid tumors. TCRdb re-analyzed the PCR reads through MiXCR. The sample includes approximately 90,000 clones, around 9.2% seen only once; the top ten take around 8.5%. Nobody among the patients had been given any treatment before thyroid surgery. The sample comprised blood. Receptor source: a female donor with papillary thyroid cancer or a benign thyroid nodule (not recorded which). Some clones in this sample may be carry-over from other donors' samples.

This clone was seen many times. This chain uses TRBV30 with TRBJ1-6, with 7 bases identical to TRBD1. V lost 4 bases, J lost 4 bases, and 7 bases stayed unmatched. Looked up from germline, CDR1 is GTSNPN and CDR2 is SVGIG (reference sequence). This CDR3 is built from 15 residues. CDR3 region: CAWTNRDRYNSPLHF. The DNA for the CDR3 is TGTGCCTGGACCAACCGGGACAGATATAATTCACCCCTCCACTTT.

This clone was detected ten times or more. The J gene is TRBJ2-1, the V gene TRBV6-5; no definite D call. V lost 3 bases and J lost 4, with 10 bases in between. Germline CDR1 reads MNHEY; CDR2 reads SVGAGI. This CDR3 is built from 14 residues. CDR3 nucleotide sequence: TGTGCCAGCAGTTATGGGGTGGGGTACAATGAGCAGTTCTTC. Residues: CASSYGVGYNEQFF.

The gene calls are TRBV5-6 and TRBJ2-7; possible D gene TRBD2, 7 bases. V was shortened by 5 bases and J by 1 base, with 13 bases between the two germline ends. Germline V gene data show CDR1 as SGHDT and CDR2 as YYEEEE. CDR3 length: 14 amino acids. The CDR3 DNA follows: TGTGCCAGCAGGGGTAGGGGGGGGTCCTACGAGCAGTACTTC. This translates into CASRGRGGSYEQYF.

This clone showed up just a few times. This chain uses TRBV19 with TRBJ2-3; tentatively, D is TRBD2 (6 bases). Trimming cost V 4 bases and J 0 bases, with 8 bases left between them. Germline V gene data show CDR1 as LNHDA and CDR2 as SQIVND (reference sequence). This CDR3 has 14 amino acids. This CDR3 reads CASSSRGSTDTQYF. The CDR3 nucleotides are TGTGCCAGTAGTAGCCGGGGGAGCACAGATACGCAGTATTTT.

There are many counts of this clone. The V gene is TRBV7-6, the J gene TRBJ2-3; the D gene is possibly TRBD2 (6 bases). Germline-derived CDR1 and CDR2 are SGHVS and FNYEAQ. This CDR3 is 13 amino acids long. Trimming pared 5 bases from V and 2 bases from J, leaving 8 bases between. The CDR3: CASSLRDTDTQYF. Here the CDR3 DNA reads TGTGCCAGCAGCCTGCGGGACACAGATACGCAGTATTTT. Combining the CDR3 with reference TRBV7-6 and TRBJ2-3 gives the whole variable domain GAGVSQSPRYKVTKRGQDVALRCDPISGHVSLYWYRQALGQGPEFLTYFNYEAQQDKSGLPNDRFSAERPEGSISTLTIQRTEQRDSAMYRCASSLRDTDTQYFGPGTRLTVL.

This clone has ten or more counts. The same CDR3 is also encoded by other DNA sequences in this sample. This chain connects TRBV4-2 to TRBJ2-7; no clear D gene. The CDR3 is 15 amino acids. Germline CDR1 reads LGHNA; CDR2 reads YNFKEQ. Trimming took 0 bases from V and 0 from J, leaving 9 bases between them. The DNA of the CDR3 is TGTGCCAGCAGCCAAGACTTCTCGAGCTCCTACGAGCAGTACTTC. Translated: CASSQDFSSSYEQYF.

This clone was observed at least ten times. This chain uses TRBV6-5 with TRBJ2-2; D remains unclear. This CDR3 is built from 14 residues. V lost 0 bases and J 7 bases, leaving 9 bases between the germline ends. CDR1 and CDR2 (germline): MNHEY, SVGAGI. CDR3 in amino acids: CASSYSEAGGELFF. DNA for the CDR3: TGTGCCAGCAGTTACTCAGAGGCAGGCGGGGAGCTGTTTTTT.

This clone showed up just a few times. Being one base from a much bigger clone, this may be a read error. This same CDR3 is encoded by further DNA sequences in the sample. CDR3 DNA sequence: TGCAGCGCGACAGGGGCAATTGACACTGAAGCTTTCTTT. It is translated as CSATGAIDTEAFF. The chain recombines TRBV20-1 with TRBJ1-1; 8 positions agree with TRBD1. This CDR3 region has 13 residues. The germline gives CDR1 DFQATT, CDR2 SNEGSKA (reference sequence).

This clone was picked up many times. The chain recombines TRBV4-2 with TRBJ1-6, with TRBD1 matching 7 bases. Germline V gives CDR1 LGHNA, CDR2 YNFKEQ. The CDR3 totals 13 residues. Trimming cost V 7 bases and J 9 bases; bases outside gene matches: 6. This CDR3 reads CASTQGDGSPLHF. The CDR3 region has the DNA TGTGCCAGCACTCAGGGGGATGGTTCACCCCTCCACTTT.

CDR3 DNA sequence: TGCAGTGCTAGATGGGGCACCGAGCAGTACTTC. It codes for CSARWGTEQYF. The J gene is TRBJ2-7, the V gene TRBV20-1, with TRBD1 as a possible D gene (5 bases). V was shortened by 2 bases and J by 6 bases, with 8 bases between the two germline ends. Germline loops: CDR1 DFQATT, CDR2 SNEGSKA (reference sequence). The length of the CDR3 is 11 residues.

This clone was seen repeatedly, ten times or more. This chain links TRBV6-1 with TRBJ2-4, with D perhaps matching TRBD1 (7 bases). The germline gives CDR1 MNHNS, CDR2 SASEGT. Between the trimmed V and J ends, which lost 6 bases and 5 bases, there was a span of 11 bases. The CDR3 is 13 residues long. CDR3: CASRARGENIQYF. CDR3 coding DNA: TGTGCCAGCAGGGCCAGGGGGGAAAACATTCAGTACTTC.

This chain connects TRBV5-1 to TRBJ1-1; D is unresolved. V was clipped by 0 bases and J by 4 bases, with 7 bases between them. Germline loops: CDR1 SGHRS, CDR2 YFSETQ. This CDR3 has 13 residues. The CDR3 is CASSLALSTEAFF. The CDR3 DNA reads as TGCGCCAGCAGCTTGGCCTTGAGCACTGAAGCTTTCTTT.

This clone has just a few counts. The genes are TRBV6-6 and TRBJ1-2, with 10 bases matching TRBD1. This CDR3 comprises 16 residues. CDR1 is MNHNY and CDR2 is SVGAGI in the germline V gene (reference sequence). V shed 2 bases and J 4 bases; nucleotides not matched to a gene: 7. The CDR3 loop reads CASSYVRTGGGYGYTF. As DNA, the CDR3 is TGTGCCAGCAGTTACGTCCGGACAGGGGGAGGCTATGGCTACACCTTC.

This clone has at least ten counts. The rearrangement links TRBV11-2 to TRBJ2-7; D gene uncertain. The germline V and J ends were trimmed by 3 bases and 0 bases, with 18 bases remaining between them. There are 17 residues in the CDR3. Germline CDR1 reads SGHAT; CDR2 reads FQNNGV. The CDR3 loop reads CASSLDPDTYSSYEQYF. CDR3 nucleotide sequence: TGTGCCAGCAGCTTGGATCCTGACACCTACTCCTCCTACGAGCAGTACTTC.

This clone has a count of ten or more. This chain uses TRBV7-6 with TRBJ1-4; D may be TRBD1 (5 bases). In germline, CDR1 is SGHVS, CDR2 FNYEAQ. With 0 bases removed from V and 0 bases from J, the gap between germline ends came to 11 bases. This CDR3 contains 17 residues. CDR3: CASSLADGGATNEKLFF. The DNA for the CDR3 is TGTGCCAGCAGCTTAGCCGACGGGGGGGCAACTAATGAAAAACTGTTTTTT. Variable domain in full (rest from reference TRBV7-6 and TRBJ1-4): GAGVSQSPRYKVTKRGQDVALRCDPISGHVSLYWYRQALGQGPEFLTYFNYEAQQDKSGLPNDRFSAERPEGSISTLTIQRTEQRDSAMYRCASSLADGGATNEKLFFGSGTQLSVL.

This clone has a count of ten or more. V gene TRBV12-3 or TRBV12-4 combines with J gene TRBJ2-7, with D unresolved. This CDR3 spans 13 amino acids. The V end was cut by 6 bases, the J end by 3 bases, with 12 bases between. Written as DNA, the CDR3 is TGTGCCAGCAGGCGGACCCCCTACTACGAGCAGTACTTC. Encoded protein: CASRRTPYYEQYF.

This clone occurred many times. J is TRBJ1-4 and V is TRBV3-1; no reliable D call. Germline CDR1 is LGHDT and CDR2 is YNNKEL (reference sequence). Trimming cost V 4 bases and J 6 bases, with 12 bases left between them. This CDR3 has 14 amino acids. The CDR3: CASSPGYSYEKLFF. The CDR3 bases are TGTGCCAGCAGCCCTGGGTACTCCTATGAAAAACTGTTTTTT. Combining the CDR3 with reference TRBV3-1 and TRBJ1-4 gives the whole variable domain DTAVSQTPKYLVTQMGNDKSIKCEQNLGHDTMYWYKQDSKKFLKIMFSYNNKELIINETVPNRFSPKSPDKAHLNLHINSLELGDSAVYFCASSPGYSYEKLFFGSGTQLSVL.

Turning to this clone: A much larger clonotype is one base distant, so this may be a read error. The rearrangement links TRBV7-2 to TRBJ2-1; 14 bases line up with TRBD2. CDR3 length: 14 amino acids. The germline V gene encodes CDR1 SGHTA and CDR2 FQGNSA. The ends lost 5 bases at V and 15 bases at J; junction bases unmatched: 9. The CDR3 coding sequence is TGTGCCAGCAGCCCCAGGACTAGCGGGGGGCCCCGGTTCTTC. Translating gives CASSPRTSGGPRFF.

This chain connects TRBV20-1 to TRBJ1-1; D gene unclear. In germline, CDR1 is DFQATT, CDR2 SNEGSKA (reference sequence). CDR3 size: 12 residues. The V and J ends lost 2 bases and 1 base respectively, with 5 bases between them. The CDR3 region has the DNA TGCAGTGCTAGAACGGAGAACACTGAAGCTTTCTTT. As protein: CSARTENTEAFF.

This clone was counted many times. V gene TRBV7-3 combines with J gene TRBJ2-1; D possibly corresponds to TRBD2 (7 bases). The V and J ends lost 4 bases and 1 base respectively, with 11 bases between them. CDR1 and CDR2 from the germline V gene are SGHTA and FQGTGA. This CDR3 region has 15 residues. The chain's CDR3 is CASSSQGGSYNEQFF. CDR3 bases: TGTGCCAGCAGCTCACAGGGAGGGTCCTACAATGAGCAGTTCTTC. The entire variable domain, with the rest obtained from reference TRBV7-3 and TRBJ2-1, is as follows: GAGVSQTPSNKVTEKGKYVELRCDPISGHTALYWYRQSLGQGPEFLIYFQGTGAADDSGLPNDRFFAVRPEGSVSTLKIQRTERGDSAVYLCASSSQGGSYNEQFFGPGTRLTVL.

The V and J genes are TRBV9 and TRBJ2-3; no reliable D call. CDR1 is SGDLS and CDR2 is YYNGEE in the germline V gene. The V end lost 4 bases, the J end lost 3 bases, and 12 bases lay between the germline ends. There are 14 residues in the CDR3. This chain's CDR3 is CASSPTEATDTQYF. Here the CDR3 DNA reads TGTGCCAGCAGCCCCACAGAGGCGACAGATACGCAGTATTTT.

This rearrangement joins TRBV6-2 or TRBV6-3 to TRBJ2-7; D may be TRBD1 (6 bases). The CDR3 spans 19 residues. Germline lookup yields CDR1 MNHEY and CDR2 SVGEGT. V lost 5 bases and J lost 2, with 28 bases in between. CDR3: CASSIRYADRTSSPYEQYF. The CDR3 bases are TGTGCCAGCAGTATCCGTTATGCCGACAGGACTTCTTCCCCCTACGAGCAGTACTTC.

The chain uses TRBV20-1 and TRBJ1-2; the D gene is possibly TRBD1 (6 bases). V lost 0 bases and J lost 8, with 19 bases in between. Looked up from germline, CDR1 is DFQATT and CDR2 is SNEGSKA (reference sequence). The CDR3 covers 15 residues. The CDR3 bases are TGCAGTGCTAGAGATCTGACTACAGGGAGAGGCGGCTACACCTTC. It encodes CSARDLTTGRGGYTF.

In this sample, this clone turned up many times. One end of the junction does not line up with germline, which may come from a read error. The chain has TRBV28 and TRBJ1-2; the D gene is possibly TRBD1 (5 bases). The CDR3 consists of 12 residues. The germline V gene encodes CDR1 MDHEN and CDR2 SYDVKM. This chain's CDR3 is CASTQRDGSPNF. The DNA for the CDR3 is TGTGCCAGCACACAGAGGGACGGGTCTCCAAACTTC.

In this sample, this clone turned up many times. The chain links TRBV7-3 to TRBJ2-5; D perhaps matches TRBD2 (5 bases). V dropped 3 bases and J dropped 7 bases, with 15 bases sitting between them. Germline assignment: CDR1 SGHTA and CDR2 FQGTGA. This CDR3 has 14 amino acids. The CDR3 nucleotides read TGTGCCAGCAGCTTCGGGGTCAACCCCCCGACCCAGTACTTC. Its protein product is CASSFGVNPPTQYF.

There are a few counts of this clone. The chain is built from TRBV5-1 and TRBJ2-5, with D maybe TRBD2 (6 bases). This CDR3 spans 15 amino acids. With 3 bases removed from V and 6 bases from J, the gap between germline ends came to 18 bases. Germline assignment: CDR1 SGHRS and CDR2 YFSETQ. CDR3 DNA sequence: TGCGCCAGCAGCTCGGGGACGGGGGAGGCGAAGACCCAGTACTTC. It codes for CASSSGTGEAKTQYF.

In this sample, this clone turned up once. This may be a read error, as it is one base from a much larger clone. V usage is TRBV5-1 and J usage is TRBJ2-1; D assignment may be TRBD1 or TRBD2 (6 bases each). The V gene lost 6 bases and the J gene lost 2 bases, with 12 bases spanning the gap. CDR1 and CDR2 (germline): SGHRS, YFSETQ. The CDR3 sequence is 14 residues long. The CDR3 sequence is CASMPGATYNEQFF. The DNA for the CDR3 is TGCGCCAGCATGCCGGGGGCTACCTACAATGAGCAGTTCTTC.

This clone appeared many times. V and J are TRBV5-1 and TRBJ2-5; D may be TRBD1 or TRBD2 (5 bases each). This CDR3 is built from 12 residues. Trimming took 9 bases from V and 4 from J, leaving 13 bases between them. CDR1 SGHRS and CDR2 YFSETQ come from the germline V gene. The CDR3 is CATGGRGETQYF. DNA of the CDR3: TGCGCCACCGGAGGTAGGGGAGAGACCCAGTACTTC.

Regarding this clone: This CDR3 fails to terminate in the conserved phenylalanine or tryptophan, so it likely reflects a read error. The gene calls are TRBV20-1 and TRBJ1-6; D ambiguous. The CDR3 is 16 residues long. CDR1 is DFQATT and CDR2 is SNEGSKA in the germline V gene (reference sequence). V lost 4 bases and J lost 6, with 19 bases in between. CDR3 DNA sequence: TGCAGTGCTATAGGGCCGTTGGGGATGGGTAATTCACCCCTCCACTCT. Translated: CSAIGPLGMGNSPLHS.

The table lists this clone with many counts. The rearrangement links TRBV29-1 to TRBJ2-2; tentative D call: TRBD2 (5 bases). Trimming took off 0 bases at V and 7 bases at J, with 15 bases between the two ends. The CDR3 covers 15 residues. CDR1 SQVTM and CDR2 ANQGSEA come from the germline V gene. The CDR3 bases are TGCAGCGTTGAAGATCCGAACAGCGGTCTCGGGGAGCTGTTTTTT. Encoded protein: CSVEDPNSGLGELFF.

This clone was observed a handful of times. Other DNA sequences in the sample encode the same CDR3. The V and J genes are TRBV27 and TRBJ2-3, with D uncertain. The ends were cut back, 0 bases at V and 6 bases at J, with 7 bases in the middle. There are 13 residues in the CDR3. CDR1 MNHEY and CDR2 SMNVEV come from the germline V gene (reference sequence). CDR3 nucleotides: TGTGCCAGCAGTTTATCGCGCCCGGATACGCAGTATTTT. It encodes CASSLSRPDTQYF.

CDR3: CASRRTGYGNEKLFF. The CDR3 nucleotides are TGTGCCAGCAGGCGAACAGGGTACGGTAATGAAAAACTGTTTTTT. The chain recombines TRBV28 with TRBJ1-4, with D possibly being TRBD1 (6 bases). Germline assignment: CDR1 MDHEN and CDR2 SYDVKM. V gave up 6 bases and J gave up 4 bases, with 15 bases separating them. The CDR3 consists of 15 residues.